This T cell receptor beta chain was recovered during a study of blood T cells in healthy people across ages (dated by TCRdb to the mid-2010s). Study-level background: In model experiments, roughly one uniquely barcoded TCR beta cDNA molecule per two T cells was captured by template switching. To track age-related changes in TCR beta repertoire diversity, the study relied on deep sequencing normalized with unique cDNA molecular identifiers. The donors were divided into four age groups: young (average approximately 15 years), middle-aged (over 35), aged (roughly 66) and long-lived (82). Donors of different ages were randomly distributed across sequencing lanes to avoid experimental bias. For two donors (one aged 18 to 29 and one aged 80 or older), the study analyzed two additional independent replicas of 1 million unique cDNA reads from the same blood draw.

Points on this clonotype: Its target antigen remains unknown. No clone much larger than this one lies a single base away; base qualities are absent.

Library preparation employed 5' RACE. Sequencer: Illumina HiSeq 2500. The second PCR ran for roughly 7 to 11 cycles and used a J-beta primer mix along with a sample-barcoded 5' primer. Each TCR beta cDNA molecule received a unique molecular identifier from a template-switch 5' adaptor carrying 12 random nucleotides. At least 2.5 million CDR3-containing paired-end reads were obtained from each sample. The Mint cDNA synthesis kit, primed by a TRBC-specific oligonucleotide, was used to synthesize first-strand cDNA from all RNA. Following uracil-DNA glycosylase treatment, a first 18-cycle PCR with universal primers M1SS and BC2_uni_R was performed on all cDNA. In the original analysis: Normalization of each sample was performed by random selection of 1 million high-quality reads, each carrying a distinct molecular identifier. Instead of being binned into consensus sequences, reads with shared molecular identifiers were discarded. CDR3 identification, clonotype clustering and error correction used MiTCR with a Q25 quality threshold and the strictest error-elimination algorithm. A nonparametric unseen species model using Euler transformation provided a lower-bound estimate of total TCR beta diversity. The public reads were reprocessed in TCRdb via fastp at Q25 and MiXCR, keeping in-frame beta chains. Rows with one shared CDR3 protein collapse into an entry with the most common genes and DNA. The V and J calls and clone size come from TCRdb's table, not from the authors' own analysis. The sample records approximately 690,000 distinct CDR3 sequences, less than 45% of which are singletons. The ten largest clones add up to 30% of the sample.

The 35 to 40 donors, aged about 6 to 95 years, were systemically healthy Caucasian individuals from Russia. Each donor gave 8 to 10 milliliters of peripheral blood, drawn into EDTA-treated Vacutainer tubes. Ficoll-Paque density-gradient centrifugation was used to isolate PBMCs, with at least 6 million per sample. Total RNA was extracted from PBMCs with Trizol reagent, with at least 5 micrograms obtained per sample. Naive CD45RAhigh/CD27high T cell percentages were measured by flow cytometry on a PBMC aliquot from every donor. The investigation overall reported the following: As age increased, observed TCR beta diversity per million T cells dropped in a roughly linear way, and a significant reduction was already evident by age about 40. Compared with the aged group, the long-lived group had more naive CD4+ T cells, fewer expanded clones and increased TCR diversity, suggesting age selection. Donor CMV infection status was unknown, potentially confounding age-related changes in expanded clonotypes. There was a strong correlation between observed TCR beta diversity and the percentage of naive T cells measured by flow cytometry. Conclusive comparison of naive and antigen-experienced compartments was prevented by the profiling of bulk unsorted PBMCs. Estimates of total diversity based on one million sequenced T cells were regarded as lower bounds and as underestimates.

The sample comprised blood. The sequence derives from a man at least 80 years old in good health.

The CDR3 sequence is CSAPQNTEAFF. The DNA reads as follows: TGCAGTGCTCCCCAAAACACTGAAGCTTTCTTT. The chain links TRBV20-1 with TRBJ1-1; no D gene is confidently identified. The junction carries 6 bases between V and J, which are trimmed by 5 bases and 2 bases respectively. CDR1 and CDR2 (DFQATT, SNEGSKA) derive from the germline V gene (reference sequence). The CDR3 runs 11 amino acids, cysteine and phenylalanine included. Kept here is only the CDR3 DNA, which spans 33 bases and is read in frame from base 1.